This TCR beta chain was found in a study of tumor-infiltrating lymphocytes in primary liver carcinoma. The length of the CDR3 is 15 residues. Germline CDR1 and CDR2: SGHAT and FQNNGV. Joint extraction of RNA and DNA used roughly 20-32 mg of bulk tissue that was unsorted. Worth noting for this clonotype: An end of the junction differs from the germline gene, which may be a read error.

A constant-region primer primed TCR beta cDNA synthesis from 500 to 550 ng of total RNA. What produced the TCR beta libraries was three nested multiplex PCR rounds using slightly modified ARM-PCR. The study ran its first two PCR rounds for approximately 11 cycles each, using TRBV1-TRBV30 forward primers and a C-beta reverse primer. TCRdb itself ran the multiplex PCR reads through MiXCR, one entry per CDR3 protein. Of 100,000 or so distinct CDR3 sequences listed, 55% to 80% are singletons. The sequencing input was liver tumor tissue from sampling region 2. Subset here: tumor region T2, inferior pole. This clonotype was obtained from a woman between 55 and 75 years old with primary liver carcinoma and hepatitis B virus infection. The chain is built from TRBV11-2 and TRBJ1-2; D uncertain. CDR3 amino acids: CASSLDPEANYGYTF. The CDR3, as DNA: TGTGCTAGCAGCTTAGATCCAGAGGCCAACTATGGCTACACCTTC.